The entry below gives a single T cell receptor beta chain sequence along with its context. This table comes from immunoSEQ multiplex PCR, and its TCRdb copy is limited to in-frame clones, with some not included. The sample holds about 140,000 clones; more than 80% are singletons and the top ten take 11%. The data originate from a study of blood T cell repertoires in COVID-19. Study details: From the United States, Italy and Spain came samples of acute and convalescent COVID-19. PBMCs, B-cell-depleted T cells, or T cells were the source of the cDNA or gDNA that made up the material.

The germline CDR1 and CDR2 sequences are GTSNPN and SVGIG (reference sequence). V lost 4 bases and J lost 2; bases outside the gene matches: 5. This CDR3 is 14 amino acids long. This clonotype was obtained from a woman of 80 years or more with acute or convalescent COVID-19. Sequenced sample: peripheral blood. This sequence joins TRBV30 and TRBJ1-2; TRBD1 matches at 9 bases. CDR3 nucleotide sequence: TGTGCCTGGACCGTTGGGACAGGGAACTATGGCTACACCTTC. Its protein product is CAWTVGTGNYGYTF.